A single sample is the source of the 3 T cell receptor beta chains below, sequenced in a study of spatial heterogeneity in lung cancer. Time point here: blood at routine non-recurrence follow-up after resection. TCRdb ran MiXCR on the 5' RACE reads and lists one entry per CDR3 protein. The sample consists of tens of thousands of distinct CDR3 sequences, 10% to 15% of them appearing once. The specimen comprised PBMCs, sampled at follow-up. Receptor source: a male donor with early-stage non-small cell lung cancer.

The chain employs TRBV4-1 and TRBJ1-1; D call uncertain. Trimming removed 0 bases from V and 1 base from J, with 12 bases in between. The CDR3 consists of 16 residues. Germline loops: CDR1 MGHRA, CDR2 YSYEKL. DNA for the CDR3: TGCGCCAGCAGCCAAGATGCAGCGGTCGCGAACACTGAAGCTTTCTTT. Protein sequence: CASSQDAAVANTEAFF.

As to this clonotype: The junction differs from germline at one of its ends, possibly a read error. The V call is TRBV7-6, the J call TRBJ2-2, with D possibly being TRBD2 (6 bases). Germline values: CDR1 SGHVS, CDR2 FNYEAQ. The CDR3 loop spans 11 amino acids. In DNA form, the CDR3 reads TGTGTCAGCAGGGAGGACGGGGAGCTGTTTTTT. Its translation is CVSREDGELFF.

This clonotype has at least ten counts. For the CDR3, the DNA is TGTGCCAGCAGCCAAAACGGACAGGGCAGGGAAAAACTGTTTTTT. Its translation is CASSQNGQGREKLFF. The chain employs TRBV14 and TRBJ1-4; 8 bases are shared with TRBD1. With 2 bases clipped from V and 8 bases from J, the junction kept 7 bases outside the gene matches. This CDR3 is 15 amino acids long. CDR1 is SGHDN, CDR2 FVKESK, per germline.